This T cell receptor beta chain was found in a study of blood T cell repertoires in COVID-19. Overall study: Material from acute and convalescent COVID-19 was sourced from the United States, Italy and Spain. In each case, the material was cDNA or gDNA derived from T cells, B-cell-depleted T cells, or PBMCs.

This clone was detected a few times. Other DNA sequences within the sample encode an identical CDR3. In the original workflow: Nucleated cell counts were estimated from reference gene primer amplification. This table comes from immunoSEQ multiplex PCR, and its TCRdb copy is limited to in-frame clones, with some not included. D and trimming were read from the DNA, whereas the V and J calls and clone size are those reported in that table. The table records some 120,000 clones, around 63% of them present only once. This sequence originates from a woman between 65 and 79 years old with acute or convalescent COVID-19. Sequencing input: peripheral blood.

CDR3 sequence reads: CASSEVVGDYEQYF. CDR3 DNA: TGTGCCAGCAGTGAAGTAGTAGGAGACTACGAGCAGTACTTC. The V call is TRBV2, the J call TRBJ2-7; D unresolved. V dropped 1 base and J dropped 3 bases, with 10 bases sitting between them. CDR1 is SNHLY and CDR2 is FYNNEI in the germline V gene. The CDR3 length is 14 residues.